This T cell receptor (beta chain) was found in a study of shared clonotypes between healthy human individuals. Overall study findings and caveats: Donor clonotype sharing was expected to depend on sequencing depth.

CDR3 length: 16 residues. Germline CDR1 SGHTA, CDR2 FQGNSA. Trimming removed 5 bases from V and 2 bases from J; junction bases left unmatched: 9. Generated by immunoSEQ multiplex PCR, the TCRdb table keeps only in-frame clones and is missing some. This sample carries over a million clones, around 97% of them seen once, and the ten largest clones take approximately 1.1%. This clone was seen once. Its antigen is currently unknown. The TCR was taken from a man younger than 45 in good health. Sequenced material: naive CD4+ T cells sorted from blood. The subset here: CD45RA+ positively selected. This chain joins TRBV7-2 and TRBJ2-1; 7 bases line up with TRBD2. The CDR3 DNA reads TGTGCCAGCAGCGTAACTAGCGCTCTTACCTACAATGAGCAGTTCTTC. Translated: CASSVTSALTYNEQFF. Full variable domain (rest looked up from reference TRBV7-2 and TRBJ2-1): GAGVSQSPSNKVTEKGKDVELRCDPISGHTALYWYRQSLGQGLEFLIYFQGNSAPDKSGLPSDRFSAERTGGSVSTLTIQRTQQEDSAVYLCASSVTSALTYNEQFFGPGTRLTVL.